The clone carrying this T cell receptor (beta chain) was seen once. CDR3 size: 13 residues. V lost 7 bases and J lost 6, with 15 bases in between. Germline V gene lookup returns CDR1 LNHNV and CDR2 YYDKDF (reference sequence). Ages ranged from about 18 to 89 years, with residence in under 25 US areas. Participants were placed into cohorts based on the clinical history they reported. These data belong to a study of blood T cell repertoires in COVID-19. Study overall: PBMCs, B-cell-depleted T cells, or T cells were the source of the cDNA or gDNA that made up the material.

Method: immunoSEQ multiplex PCR; TCRdb's copy keeps in-frame clones and lacks some. The sample shows under 450,000 clones, about 90% of them seen only once. This sequence joins TRBV15 and TRBJ1-1, with a weak D call TRBD1 (6 bases). The source of this sequence is a woman aged 25 to 39 who had recovered from COVID-19. The sample was PBMCs or T cells enriched from blood (not recorded which). This CDR3 is CATKAGGNAEAFF. DNA of the CDR3: TGTGCCACCAAAGCGGGGGGCAACGCTGAAGCTTTCTTT.